This T cell receptor beta chain originates from a study of blood T cell repertoires in COVID-19. Study summary: From the United States, Italy and Spain came samples of acute and convalescent COVID-19. PBMCs, B-cell-depleted T cells, or T cells were the source of the cDNA or gDNA that made up the material.

Per the original data handling: By means of reference gene primer amplification, nucleated cell counts were estimated. Sequencing used immunoSEQ multiplex PCR; TCRdb keeps in-frame clones, though not all of them. Clonal size and the V and J genes are those of that table, whereas D and trimming came from the DNA. The table lists roughly 250,000 clones, under 85% of them singletons. Trimming cost V 10 bases and J 2 bases; bases outside gene matches: 12. This CDR3 has 15 amino acids. Germline V CDR1 and CDR2: ENHRY, SYGVKD. Material: peripheral blood. The genes are TRBV10-3 and TRBJ2-3, with TRBD2 matching over 7 bases. The receptor was isolated from a human donor in a cohort sampled during active COVID-19. CDR3 loop: CATRPGSGVTDTQYF. In nucleotides, the CDR3 is TGTGCCACACGACCCGGGAGCGGGGTCACAGATACGCAGTATTTT.